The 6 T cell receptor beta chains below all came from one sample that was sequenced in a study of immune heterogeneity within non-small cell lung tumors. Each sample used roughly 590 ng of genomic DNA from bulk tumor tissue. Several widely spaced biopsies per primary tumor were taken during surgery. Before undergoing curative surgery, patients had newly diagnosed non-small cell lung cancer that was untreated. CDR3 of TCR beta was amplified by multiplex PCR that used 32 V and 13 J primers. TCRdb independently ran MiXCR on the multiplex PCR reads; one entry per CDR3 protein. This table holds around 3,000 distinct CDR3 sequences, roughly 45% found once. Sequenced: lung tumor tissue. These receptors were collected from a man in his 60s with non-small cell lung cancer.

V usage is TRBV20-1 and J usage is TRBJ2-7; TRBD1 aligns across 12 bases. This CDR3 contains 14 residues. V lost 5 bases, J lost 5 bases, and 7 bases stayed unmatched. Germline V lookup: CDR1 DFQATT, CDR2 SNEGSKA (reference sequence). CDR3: CSAEPGQGADEQYF. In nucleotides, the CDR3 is TGCAGTGCTGAACCGGGACAGGGGGCGGACGAGCAGTACTTC.

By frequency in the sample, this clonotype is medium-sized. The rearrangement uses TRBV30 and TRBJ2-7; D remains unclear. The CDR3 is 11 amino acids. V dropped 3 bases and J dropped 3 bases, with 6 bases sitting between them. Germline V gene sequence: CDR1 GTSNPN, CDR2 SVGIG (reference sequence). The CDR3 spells CAWSVYYEQYF. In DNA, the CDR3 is TGTGCCTGGAGCGTCTACTACGAGCAGTACTTC.

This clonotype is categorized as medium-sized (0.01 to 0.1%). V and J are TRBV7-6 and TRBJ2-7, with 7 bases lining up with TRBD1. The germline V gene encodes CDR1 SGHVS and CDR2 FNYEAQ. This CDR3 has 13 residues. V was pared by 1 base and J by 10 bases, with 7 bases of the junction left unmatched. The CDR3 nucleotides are TGTGCCAGCAGCTTAGGGGAACAGGGGACCCAGTACGTC. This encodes CASSLGEQGTQYV.

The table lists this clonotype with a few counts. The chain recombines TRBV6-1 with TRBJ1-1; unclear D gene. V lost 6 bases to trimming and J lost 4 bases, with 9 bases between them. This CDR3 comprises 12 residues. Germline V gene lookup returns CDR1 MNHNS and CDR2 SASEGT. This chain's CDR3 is CASSRLSTEAFF. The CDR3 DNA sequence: TGTGCCAGCAGCAGATTGAGCACTGAAGCTTTCTTT.

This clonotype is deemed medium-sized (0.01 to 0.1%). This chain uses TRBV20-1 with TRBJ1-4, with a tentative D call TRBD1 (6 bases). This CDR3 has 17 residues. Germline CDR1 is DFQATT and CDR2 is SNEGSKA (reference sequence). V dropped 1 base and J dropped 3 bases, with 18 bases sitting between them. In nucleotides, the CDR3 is TGCAGTGCTAGAGGACCCTGGGACATTCGATCTAATGAAAAACTGTTTTTT. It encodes CSARGPWDIRSNEKLFF.

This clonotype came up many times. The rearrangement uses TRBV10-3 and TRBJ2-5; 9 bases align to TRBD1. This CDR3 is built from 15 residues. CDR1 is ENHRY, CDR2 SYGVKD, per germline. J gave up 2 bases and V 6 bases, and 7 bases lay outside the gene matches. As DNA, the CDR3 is TGTGCCATCAGCACCGGGACAGGGACTCAAGAGACCCAGTACTTC. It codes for CAISTGTGTQETQYF.